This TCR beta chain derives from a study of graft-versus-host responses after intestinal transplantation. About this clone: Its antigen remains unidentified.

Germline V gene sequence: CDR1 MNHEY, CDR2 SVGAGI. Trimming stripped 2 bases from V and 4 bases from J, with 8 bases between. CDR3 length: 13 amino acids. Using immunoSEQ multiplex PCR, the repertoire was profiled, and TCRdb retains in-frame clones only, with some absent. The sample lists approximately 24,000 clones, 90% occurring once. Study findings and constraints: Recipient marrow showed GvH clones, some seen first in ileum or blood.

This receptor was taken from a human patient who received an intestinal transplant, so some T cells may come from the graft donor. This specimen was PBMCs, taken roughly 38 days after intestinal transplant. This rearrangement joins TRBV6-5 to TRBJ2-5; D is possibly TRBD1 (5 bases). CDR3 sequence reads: CASSYPTAETQYF. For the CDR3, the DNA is TGTGCCAGCAGTTACCCGACAGCAGAGACCCAGTACTTC.